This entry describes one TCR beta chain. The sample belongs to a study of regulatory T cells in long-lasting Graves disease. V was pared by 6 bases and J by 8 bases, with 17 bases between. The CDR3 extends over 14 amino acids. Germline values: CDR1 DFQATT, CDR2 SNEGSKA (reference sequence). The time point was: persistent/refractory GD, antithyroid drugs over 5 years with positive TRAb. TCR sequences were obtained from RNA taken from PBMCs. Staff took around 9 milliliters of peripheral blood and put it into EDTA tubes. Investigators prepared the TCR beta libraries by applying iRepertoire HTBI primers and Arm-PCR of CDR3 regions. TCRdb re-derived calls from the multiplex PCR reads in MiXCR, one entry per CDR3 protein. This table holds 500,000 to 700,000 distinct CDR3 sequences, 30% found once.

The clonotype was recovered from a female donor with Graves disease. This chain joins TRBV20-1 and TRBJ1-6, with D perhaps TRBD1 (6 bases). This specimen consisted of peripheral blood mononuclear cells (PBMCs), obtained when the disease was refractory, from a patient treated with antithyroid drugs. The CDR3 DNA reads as TGCAGTGCGAGGACAGTGGGGTTTGATTCACCCCTCCACTTT. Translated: CSARTVGFDSPLHF.